These T cell receptor beta chains were read from a single sample in a study of blood T cells in healthy people across ages. MiXCR, applied by TCRdb to the 5' RACE reads, yields one record per CDR3 protein. The top ten clones hold around 21% of a sample with hundreds of thousands of distinct CDR3 sequences, around 45% of them seen once. The sequenced sample consisted of blood. All receptors come from a man between 60 and 75 years old in good health. Both conserved end residues are part of each CDR3. D genes are given only for firm matches.

-	TRBV2	TRBJ1-2	CASSEALQGTAGYTF
-	TRBV7-2	TRBJ2-4	CASSRVVRAKNIQYF
TRBD2	TRBV9	TRBJ2-7	CASSRGDGYEQYF
-	TRBV5-1	TRBJ2-7	CASSFATASYEQYF
-	TRBV7-2	-	CASSSTGGIGEQYF
-	TRBV27	TRBJ2-7	CASSPELATGTRYEQYF
TRBD1	TRBV18	-	CASSPGQGSREQYF
-	TRBV13	TRBJ1-2	CASHLDRSYGYTF
TRBD2	TRBV11-3	TRBJ2-6	CASSLGRGSSGANVLTF
-	TRBV20-1	TRBJ1-2	CSTSTRATNYGYTF
TRBD1	TRBV7-8	-	CASSFGTGIRETQYF
-	TRBV25-1	TRBJ2-5	CASSEWGGGPRETQYF
-	TRBV12-3/TRBV12-4	TRBJ2-5	CASSLALTRGGETQYF
TRBD1	TRBV30	TRBJ1-5	CAWSRTGNNQPQHF
-	TRBV6-2/TRBV6-3	TRBJ1-2	CASTPIVDRNYGYTF
-	TRBV3-1	TRBJ1-5	CASSQDLGYQPQHF
-	TRBV6-5	TRBJ1-1	CASTNQGWAFF
-	TRBV29-1	TRBJ2-3	CSVEEWSTDTQYF
TRBD2	TRBV20-1	TRBJ2-5	CSADRTSGEETQYF
-	TRBV30	TRBJ1-2	CAWTASGYGYTF
-	TRBV6-2/TRBV6-3	TRBJ2-7	CASSYRGDTYNEQYF
-	TRBV7-7	TRBJ2-2	CASGTTGELFF
-	TRBV3-1	TRBJ1-2	CASSQVQGGYTF
TRBD1	TRBV27	TRBJ1-5	CASSPTTGGLNQPQHF
TRBD2	TRBV4-3	TRBJ2-5	CASSQVGLAGEETQYF
-	TRBV12-3/TRBV12-4	TRBJ2-3	CASSLGHQDTQYF
-	TRBV20-1	TRBJ2-7	CSARESAGNSYEQYF
-	TRBV6-2/TRBV6-3	TRBJ1-1	CASSYLGMNTEAFF
TRBD1	TRBV7-9	TRBJ1-2	CASSRTGAHGYTF
-	TRBV15	TRBJ1-1	CATSSDGSRGTEAFF
-	TRBV6-6	TRBJ2-5	CASSYTQVQETQYF
-	TRBV20-1	TRBJ2-7	CSAPGGAGDADEQYF
TRBD2	TRBV6-5	TRBJ2-1	CASSYGSSGMAYNEQFF
-	TRBV2	TRBJ2-1	CASSYYGEQFF
TRBD1	TRBV5-1	TRBJ2-1	CASSVGTGEHNEQFF
TRBD2	TRBV7-2	TRBJ2-1	CASSRTSGGALYEQFF
-	TRBV29-1	TRBJ1-5	CSVEDRGEQPQHF
-	TRBV6-5	TRBJ1-4	CANSSQTLNEKLFF
-	TRBV28	TRBJ2-3	CASRAGKIGDTQYF
-	TRBV20-1	TRBJ2-7	CSATRTDSYEQYF